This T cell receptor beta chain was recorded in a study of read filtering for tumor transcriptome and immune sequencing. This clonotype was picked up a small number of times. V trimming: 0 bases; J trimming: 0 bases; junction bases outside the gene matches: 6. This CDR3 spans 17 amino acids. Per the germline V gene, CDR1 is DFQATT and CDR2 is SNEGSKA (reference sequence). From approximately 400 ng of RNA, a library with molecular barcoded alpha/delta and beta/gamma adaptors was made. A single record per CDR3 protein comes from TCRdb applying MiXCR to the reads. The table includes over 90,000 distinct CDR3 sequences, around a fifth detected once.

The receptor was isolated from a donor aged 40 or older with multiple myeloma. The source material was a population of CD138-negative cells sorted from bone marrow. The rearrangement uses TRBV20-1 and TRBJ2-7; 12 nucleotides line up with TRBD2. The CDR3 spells CSARDETSGRSSYEQYF. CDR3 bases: TGCAGTGCTAGAGATGAGACTAGCGGGAGAAGCTCCTACGAGCAGTACTTC.